The present T cell receptor (beta chain) was sequenced within a study of regulatory T cells in long-lasting Graves disease. Study results and caveats: It is possible that accuracy was reduced by the small size of the sample.

Assembly of TCR beta libraries relied on iRepertoire HTBI primers together with Arm-PCR of CDR3 regions. TCRdb analysed the multiplex PCR reads with MiXCR anew, one entry per CDR3 protein. The data contain under 800,000 distinct CDR3 sequences, roughly 15% of them singletons. Time point in this sample: newly diagnosed GD, antithyroid drugs for less than 3 months. PBMCs provided the RNA from which the TCR library was made. This clonotype was picked up a small number of times. Its antigen is not identified. These data also featured in a second study, about T cells in Graves' hyperthyroidism and ophthalmopathy. This second study notes: Disease duration under 2 months; hyperthyroidism patients were aged 18 to 65.

The TCR was taken from a woman in her 30s with Graves disease. The sample was peripheral blood mononuclear cells (PBMCs), taken at new diagnosis, from a patient treated with antithyroid drugs.

The CDR3 loop reads CASSGQNLGALGELFF. CDR3 DNA sequence: TGTGCCAGCAGCGGCCAGAATTTAGGGGCGCTCGGGGAGCTGTTTTTT. The chain has TRBV7-9 and TRBJ2-2, with TRBD1 as a possible D gene (5 bases). In germline, CDR1 is SEHNR, CDR2 FQNEAQ (reference sequence). The ends were cut back, 5 bases at V and 7 bases at J, with 20 bases in the middle. The CDR3 runs 16 residues.